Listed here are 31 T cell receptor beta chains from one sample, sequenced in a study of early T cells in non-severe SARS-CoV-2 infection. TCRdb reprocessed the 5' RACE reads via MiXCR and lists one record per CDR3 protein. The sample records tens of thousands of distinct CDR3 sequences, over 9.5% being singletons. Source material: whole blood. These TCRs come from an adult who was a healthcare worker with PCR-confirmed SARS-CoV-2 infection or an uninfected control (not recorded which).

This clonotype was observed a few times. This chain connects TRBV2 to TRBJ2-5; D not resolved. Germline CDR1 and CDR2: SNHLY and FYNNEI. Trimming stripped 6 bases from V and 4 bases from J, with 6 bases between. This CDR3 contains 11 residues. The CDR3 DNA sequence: TGTGCCAGCAGGATTCGAGAGACCCAGTACTTC. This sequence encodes CASRIRETQYF.

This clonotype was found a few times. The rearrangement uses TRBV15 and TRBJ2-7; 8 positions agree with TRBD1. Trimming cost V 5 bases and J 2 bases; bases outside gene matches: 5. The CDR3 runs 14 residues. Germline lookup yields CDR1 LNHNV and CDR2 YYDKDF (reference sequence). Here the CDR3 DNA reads TGTGCCACCAGCTCCCAGGGGGCGGCCTACGAGCAGTACTTC. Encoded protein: CATSSQGAAYEQYF.

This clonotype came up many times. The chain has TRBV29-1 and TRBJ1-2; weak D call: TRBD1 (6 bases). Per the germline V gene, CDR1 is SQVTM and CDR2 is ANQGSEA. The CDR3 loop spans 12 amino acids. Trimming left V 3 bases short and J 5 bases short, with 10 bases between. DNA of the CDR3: TGCAGCGTTGATCAGGGGTATTATGGCTACACCTTC. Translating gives CSVDQGYYGYTF.

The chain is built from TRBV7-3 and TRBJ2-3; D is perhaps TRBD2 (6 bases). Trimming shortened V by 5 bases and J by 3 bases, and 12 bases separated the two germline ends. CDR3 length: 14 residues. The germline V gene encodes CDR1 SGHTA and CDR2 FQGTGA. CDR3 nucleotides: TGTGCCAGCAGCCCTCTAGCGAGTACAGATACGCAGTATTTT. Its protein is CASSPLASTDTQYF.

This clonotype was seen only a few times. The CDR3 DNA sequence: TGTGCCAGCAGTGCCGGGGATTTTGCCTACAATGAGCAGTTCTTC. Protein: CASSAGDFAYNEQFF. The V gene is TRBV2, the J gene TRBJ2-1; possible D gene TRBD2, 5 bases. CDR1 is SNHLY, CDR2 FYNNEI, per germline. The V and J ends lost 4 bases and 2 bases respectively, with 12 bases between them. CDR3 size: 15 residues.

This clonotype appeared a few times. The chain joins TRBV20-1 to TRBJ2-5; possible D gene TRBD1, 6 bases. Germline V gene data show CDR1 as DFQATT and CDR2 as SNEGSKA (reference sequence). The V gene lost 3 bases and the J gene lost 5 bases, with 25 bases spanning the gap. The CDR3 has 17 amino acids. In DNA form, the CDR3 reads TGCAGTGCTAGGACCCCCCGGACAGTTGATCGCAGGGAGACCCAGTACTTC. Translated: CSARTPRTVDRRETQYF.

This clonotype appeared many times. The CDR3 loop reads CASSPLDGYEQYF. The CDR3 DNA sequence: TGTGCCAGCAGCCCTCTCGACGGCTACGAGCAGTACTTC. The chain uses TRBV3-1 and TRBJ2-7; D is ambiguous. V lost 4 bases to trimming and J lost 3 bases, with 10 bases between them. Germline loops: CDR1 LGHDT, CDR2 YNNKEL (reference sequence). This CDR3 has 13 residues.

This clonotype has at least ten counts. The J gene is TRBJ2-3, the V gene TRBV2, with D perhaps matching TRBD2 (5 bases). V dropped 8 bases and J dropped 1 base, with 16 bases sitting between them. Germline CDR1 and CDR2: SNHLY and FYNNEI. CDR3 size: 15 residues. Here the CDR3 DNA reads TGTGCCAGCGCTCGAGAGAGAGCGGGCACAGATACGCAGTATTTT. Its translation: CASARERAGTDTQYF.

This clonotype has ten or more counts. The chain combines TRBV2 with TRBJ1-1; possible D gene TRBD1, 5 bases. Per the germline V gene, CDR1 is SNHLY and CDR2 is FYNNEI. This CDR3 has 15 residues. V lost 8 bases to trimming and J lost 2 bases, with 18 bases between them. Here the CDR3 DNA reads TGTGCCAGCTCCGTGAGGGGAGGTGGAAACACTGAAGCTTTCTTT. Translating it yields CASSVRGGGNTEAFF.

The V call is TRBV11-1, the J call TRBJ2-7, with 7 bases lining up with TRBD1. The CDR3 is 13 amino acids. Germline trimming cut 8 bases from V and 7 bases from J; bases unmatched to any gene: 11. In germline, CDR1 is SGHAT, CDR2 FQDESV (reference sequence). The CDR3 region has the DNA TGTGCCAGCGCTACAGGGGACCTTATGGAGCAGTACTTC. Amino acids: CASATGDLMEQYF.

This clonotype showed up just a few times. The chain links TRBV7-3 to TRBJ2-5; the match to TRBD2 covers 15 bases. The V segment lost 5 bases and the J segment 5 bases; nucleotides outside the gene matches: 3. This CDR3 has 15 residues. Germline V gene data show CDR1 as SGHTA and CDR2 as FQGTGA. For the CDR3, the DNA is TGTGCCAGCAGCCGGACTAGCGGGGGGGCTGAGACCCAGTACTTC. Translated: CASSRTSGGAETQYF.

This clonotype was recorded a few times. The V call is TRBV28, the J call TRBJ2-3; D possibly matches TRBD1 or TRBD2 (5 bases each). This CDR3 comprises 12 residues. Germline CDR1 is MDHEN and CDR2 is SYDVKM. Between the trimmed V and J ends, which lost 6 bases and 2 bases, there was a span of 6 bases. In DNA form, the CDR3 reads TGTGCCAGCAGGGGGGTCACAGATACGCAGTATTTT. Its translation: CASRGVTDTQYF.

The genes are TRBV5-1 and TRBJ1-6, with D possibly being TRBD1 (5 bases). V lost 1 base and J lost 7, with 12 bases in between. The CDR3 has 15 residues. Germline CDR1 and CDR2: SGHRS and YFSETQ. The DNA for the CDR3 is TGCGCCAGCAGCTTGTCGGGACCCAGGAATTCACCCCTCCACTTT. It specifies CASSLSGPRNSPLHF.

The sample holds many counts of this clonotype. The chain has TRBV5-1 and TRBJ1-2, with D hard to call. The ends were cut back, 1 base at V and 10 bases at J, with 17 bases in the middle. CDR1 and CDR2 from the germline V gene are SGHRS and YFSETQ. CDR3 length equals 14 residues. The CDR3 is CASSLSQMPHHYTF. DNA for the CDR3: TGCGCCAGCAGCTTGAGTCAGATGCCACACCACTACACCTTC.

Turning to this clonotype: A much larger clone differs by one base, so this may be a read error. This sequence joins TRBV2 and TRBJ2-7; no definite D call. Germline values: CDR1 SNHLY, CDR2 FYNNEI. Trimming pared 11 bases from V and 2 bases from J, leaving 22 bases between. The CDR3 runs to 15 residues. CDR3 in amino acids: CACNPETVPTYEQYF. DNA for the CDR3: TGTGCCTGCAACCCAGAGACGGTACCCACCTACGAGCAGTACTTC.

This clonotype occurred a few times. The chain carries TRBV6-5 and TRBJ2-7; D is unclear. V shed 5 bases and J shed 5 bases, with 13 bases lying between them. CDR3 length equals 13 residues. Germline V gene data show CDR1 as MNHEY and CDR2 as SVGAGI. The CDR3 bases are TGTGCCAGCAGTCCATATAGCCCCAACGAGCAGTACTTC. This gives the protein CASSPYSPNEQYF.

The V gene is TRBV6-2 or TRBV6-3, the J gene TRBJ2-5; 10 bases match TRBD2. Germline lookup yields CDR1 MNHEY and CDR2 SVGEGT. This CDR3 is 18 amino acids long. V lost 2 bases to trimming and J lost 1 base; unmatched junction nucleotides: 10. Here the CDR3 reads CASSYGKLAGTFQETQYF. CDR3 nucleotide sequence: TGTGCCAGCAGTTACGGGAAACTAGCGGGAACCTTCCAAGAGACCCAGTACTTC.

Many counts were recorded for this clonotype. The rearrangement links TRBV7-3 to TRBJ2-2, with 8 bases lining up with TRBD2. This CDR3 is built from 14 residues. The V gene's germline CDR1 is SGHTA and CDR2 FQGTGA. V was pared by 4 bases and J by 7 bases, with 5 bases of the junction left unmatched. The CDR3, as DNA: TGTGCCAGCAGCTACGGGACTAGAGGCGGGGAGCTGTTTTTT. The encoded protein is CASSYGTRGGELFF.

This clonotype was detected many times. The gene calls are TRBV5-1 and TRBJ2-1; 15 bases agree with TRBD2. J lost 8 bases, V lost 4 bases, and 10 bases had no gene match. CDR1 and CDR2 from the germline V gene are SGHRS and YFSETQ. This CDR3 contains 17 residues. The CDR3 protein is CASSPGLAGGNGDEQFF. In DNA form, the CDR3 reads TGCGCCAGCAGCCCGGGACTAGCGGGGGGCAACGGGGATGAGCAGTTCTTC.

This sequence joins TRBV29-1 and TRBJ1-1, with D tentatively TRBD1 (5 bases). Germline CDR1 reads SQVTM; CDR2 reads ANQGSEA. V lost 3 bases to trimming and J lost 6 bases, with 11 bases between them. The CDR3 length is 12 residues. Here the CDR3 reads CSVEGQDSEAFF. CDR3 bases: TGCAGCGTTGAGGGGCAGGACTCTGAAGCTTTCTTT.

This CDR3 reads CASRKDRDPDTQYF. DNA for the CDR3: TGTGCCAGCAGGAAGGACAGGGATCCAGATACGCAGTATTTT. The chain carries TRBV25-1 and TRBJ2-3; 8 bases line up with TRBD1. The CDR3 contains 14 residues. V was clipped by 6 bases and J by 4 bases; unmatched bases: 6. The germline V gene encodes CDR1 MGHDK and CDR2 SYGVNS.

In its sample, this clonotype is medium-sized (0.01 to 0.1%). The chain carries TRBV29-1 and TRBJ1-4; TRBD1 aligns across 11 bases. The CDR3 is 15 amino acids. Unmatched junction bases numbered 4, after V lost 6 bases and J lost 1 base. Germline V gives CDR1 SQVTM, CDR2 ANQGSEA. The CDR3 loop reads CSVVGTGGTNEKLFF. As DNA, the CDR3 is TGCAGCGTCGTCGGGACAGGGGGAACTAATGAAAAACTGTTTTTT. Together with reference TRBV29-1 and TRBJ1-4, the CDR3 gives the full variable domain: SAVISQKPSRDICQRGTSLTIQCQVDSQVTMMFWYRQQPGQSLTLIATANQGSEATYESGFVIDKFPISRPNLTFSTLTVSNMSPEDSSIYLCSVVGTGGTNEKLFFGSGTQLSVL.

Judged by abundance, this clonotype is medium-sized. CDR3 DNA: TGTGCCAGCAGCAAAACGGGGGACAGGGTCGGGTCTGAGCAGTTCTTC. This sequence encodes CASSKTGDRVGSEQFF. The rearrangement uses TRBV11-2 and TRBJ2-1; 9 nucleotides agree with TRBD1. With V trimmed by 5 bases and J by 9 bases, 14 bases remained unmatched. The germline V gene has CDR1 SGHAT and CDR2 FQNNGV. CDR3 length: 16 residues.

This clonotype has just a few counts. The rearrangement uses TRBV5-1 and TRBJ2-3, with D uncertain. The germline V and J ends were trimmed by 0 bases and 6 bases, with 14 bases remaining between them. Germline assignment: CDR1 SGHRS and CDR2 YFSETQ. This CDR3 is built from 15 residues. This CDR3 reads CASSLAPVMDDTQYF. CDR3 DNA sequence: TGCGCCAGCAGCTTGGCCCCGGTGATGGATGATACGCAGTATTTT.

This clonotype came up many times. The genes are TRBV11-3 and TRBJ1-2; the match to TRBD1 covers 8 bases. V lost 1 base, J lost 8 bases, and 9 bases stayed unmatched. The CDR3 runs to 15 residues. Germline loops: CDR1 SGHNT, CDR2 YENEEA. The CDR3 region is CASSLGGQGARGYTF. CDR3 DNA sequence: TGTGCCAGCAGCTTAGGAGGGCAGGGGGCGAGAGGCTACACCTTC.

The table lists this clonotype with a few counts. This CDR3 reads CSVKRGQTEAFF. Written as DNA, the CDR3 is TGCAGCGTGAAAAGGGGGCAAACTGAAGCTTTCTTT. The chain couples TRBV29-1 to TRBJ1-1, with 7 bases aligning to TRBD1. This CDR3 region has 12 residues. CDR1 and CDR2 from the germline V gene are SQVTM and ANQGSEA. The V segment lost 6 bases and the J segment 5 bases; nucleotides outside the gene matches: 6. Full variable domain (missing parts from reference TRBV29-1 and TRBJ1-1): SAVISQKPSRDICQRGTSLTIQCQVDSQVTMMFWYRQQPGQSLTLIATANQGSEATYESGFVIDKFPISRPNLTFSTLTVSNMSPEDSSIYLCSVKRGQTEAFFGQGTRLTVV.

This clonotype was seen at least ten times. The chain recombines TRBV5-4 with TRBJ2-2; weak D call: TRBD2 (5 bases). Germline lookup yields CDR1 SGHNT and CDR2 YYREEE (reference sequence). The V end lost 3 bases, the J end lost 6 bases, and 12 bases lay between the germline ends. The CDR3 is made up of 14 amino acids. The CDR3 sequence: CASSSPNGAGELFF. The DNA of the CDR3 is TGTGCCAGCAGCTCCCCTAACGGGGCCGGGGAGCTGTTTTTT.

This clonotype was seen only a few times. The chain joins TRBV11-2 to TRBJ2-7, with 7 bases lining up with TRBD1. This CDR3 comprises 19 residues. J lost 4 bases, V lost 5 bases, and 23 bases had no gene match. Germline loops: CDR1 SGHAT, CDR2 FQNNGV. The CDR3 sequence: CASSALTMSRDSEGYEQYF. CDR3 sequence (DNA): TGTGCCAGCAGCGCCTTGACGATGTCCCGGGACAGTGAGGGGTACGAGCAGTACTTC.

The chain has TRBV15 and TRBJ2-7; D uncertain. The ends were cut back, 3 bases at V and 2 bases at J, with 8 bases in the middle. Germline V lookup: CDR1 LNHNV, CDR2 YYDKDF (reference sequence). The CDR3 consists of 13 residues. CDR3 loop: CATSSAVPYEQYF. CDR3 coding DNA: TGTGCCACCAGCAGCGCGGTTCCCTACGAGCAGTACTTC.

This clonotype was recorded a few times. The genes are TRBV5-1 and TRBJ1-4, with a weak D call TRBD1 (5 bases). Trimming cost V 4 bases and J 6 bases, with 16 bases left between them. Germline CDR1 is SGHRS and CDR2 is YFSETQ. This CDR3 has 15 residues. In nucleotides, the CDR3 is TGCGCCAGCAGCCCCGGGGCGCCAGGAGATGAAAAACTGTTTTTT. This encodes CASSPGAPGDEKLFF.

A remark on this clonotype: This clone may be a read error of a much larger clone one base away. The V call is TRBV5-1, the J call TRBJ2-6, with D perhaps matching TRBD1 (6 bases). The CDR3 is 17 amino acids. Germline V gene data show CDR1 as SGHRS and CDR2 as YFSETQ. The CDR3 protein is CATSWATGSSGANVLTF. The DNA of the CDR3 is TGCGCCACCAGCTGGGCTACAGGGTCCTCTGGGGCCAACGTCCTGACTTTC.